The 20 T cell receptor beta chains presented below share a single source sample, sequenced in a study of T cell repertoires in cytomegalovirus infection. TCRdb re-analysed the reads in MiXCR, keeping a single row per CDR3 protein. The data contain a few hundred thousand distinct CDR3 sequences, over 15% of them singletons. Sequenced material: CD8+ T cells from PBMCs. The receptors derive from a human donor in good health (CMV status not recorded). Some clones in this sample may be carry-over from other donors' samples.

This clonotype has only a few counts. V gene TRBV7-9 combines with J gene TRBJ2-7; possible D gene TRBD2, 5 bases. Germline values: CDR1 SEHNR, CDR2 FQNEAQ (reference sequence). The CDR3 consists of 12 residues. Trimming shortened V by 5 bases and J by 11 bases, and 16 bases separated the two germline ends. The DNA of the CDR3 is TGTGCCAGCAGCCGGGGAACAATAGAGGAGTACTTC. This codes for CASSRGTIEEYF. The whole variable domain, remainder taken from reference TRBV7-9 and TRBJ2-7, is DTGVSQNPRHKITKRGQNVTFRCDPISEHNRLYWYRQTLGQGPEFLTYFQNEAQLEKSRLLSDRFSAERPKGSFSTLEIQRTEQGDSAMYLCASSRGTIEEYFGPGTRLTVT.

The V gene is TRBV5-1, the J gene TRBJ2-7; 10 bases are shared with TRBD1. The V and J ends lost 3 bases and 3 bases, in that order; junction bases with no gene match: 6. Germline-derived CDR1 and CDR2 are SGHRS and YFSETQ. CDR3 length equals 15 residues. CDR3 in amino acids: CASSSAGQGFYEQYF. The CDR3 nucleotides read TGCGCCAGCAGCTCGGCGGGACAGGGGTTCTACGAGCAGTACTTC.

The chain combines TRBV6-2 or TRBV6-3 with TRBJ2-2; the match to TRBD2 covers 10 bases. From germline, CDR1 is MNHEY and CDR2 SVGEGT. CDR3 length: 19 amino acids. The J segment lost 2 bases and the V segment lost 4 bases, leaving 13 bases of the junction unmatched. The CDR3 DNA reads as TGTGCCAGCAGTTTGTCCTCTAGCGGGGGCGTACCTAACACCGGGGAGCTGTTTTTT. Translation gives CASSLSSSGGVPNTGELFF.

The sample holds many counts of this clonotype. The chain is built from TRBV7-8 and TRBJ2-7; TRBD1 matches at 9 bases. Per the germline V gene, CDR1 is SGHVS and CDR2 is FQNEAQ. This CDR3 is 18 amino acids long. The trim removed 2 bases at V and 4 bases at J, leaving 15 bases unmatched. The CDR3 DNA follows: TGTGCCAGCAGCTTACTGATCGTGAGCCGACAGGGGGAGTACGAGCAGTACTTC. Translating gives CASSLLIVSRQGEYEQYF.

The chain is built from TRBV4-2 and TRBJ2-4; 7 bases map to TRBD1. Germline V gene lookup returns CDR1 LGHNA and CDR2 YNFKEQ. The J segment lost 3 bases and the V segment lost 1 base, leaving 15 bases of the junction unmatched. This CDR3 comprises 19 residues. CDR3 protein: CASSQAEGAVLGVKNIQYF. The CDR3 nucleotides read TGTGCCAGCAGCCAAGCCGAGGGGGCAGTCCTTGGAGTCAAAAACATTCAGTACTTC.

This clonotype came up a few times. The genes are TRBV27 and TRBJ2-2; D not certain. V lost 9 bases and J lost 1, with 6 bases in between. The germline gives CDR1 MNHEY, CDR2 SMNVEV (reference sequence). The CDR3 has 12 amino acids. CDR3 coding DNA: TGTGCCAGTGGAGAGAACACCGGGGAGCTGTTTTTT. Translating it yields CASGENTGELFF.

V gene TRBV19 combines with J gene TRBJ1-1; the D gene is possibly TRBD1 (6 bases). The CDR3 covers 16 residues. The germline V and J ends were trimmed by 0 bases and 6 bases, with 17 bases remaining between them. Germline V gene sequence: CDR1 LNHDA, CDR2 SQIVND (reference sequence). The CDR3 coding sequence is TGTGCCAGTAGTATAGATCGGCAGGGGCCGGGGTCTGAAGCTTTCTTT. Its translation: CASSIDRQGPGSEAFF.

This clonotype turned up a few times. This chain links TRBV28 with TRBJ2-5; 7 positions match TRBD1. CDR1 is MDHEN and CDR2 is SYDVKM in the germline V gene. The CDR3 runs to 16 residues. V shed 4 bases and J 4 bases; nucleotides not matched to a gene: 12. This chain's CDR3 is CASSSGTAEKGETQYF. CDR3 DNA sequence: TGTGCCAGCAGTTCAGGGACAGCGGAGAAAGGAGAGACCCAGTACTTC.

This clonotype was recorded at least ten times. The chain has TRBV4-1 and TRBJ2-3, with 8 positions matching TRBD1. The V and J ends lost 0 bases and 0 bases, in that order; junction bases with no gene match: 5. Germline CDR1 reads MGHRA; CDR2 reads YSYEKL. CDR3 length: 17 amino acids. This chain's CDR3 is CASSQDPRTGSTDTQYF. In DNA form, the CDR3 reads TGCGCCAGCAGCCAAGATCCGAGGACAGGGAGCACAGATACGCAGTATTTT.

This clonotype turned up a few times. The CDR3 sequence is CASRRRTSGGAETQYF. The CDR3 DNA follows: TGTGCCAGCAGACGACGGACTAGCGGGGGCGCCGAGACCCAGTACTTC. The chain carries TRBV6-2 or TRBV6-3 and TRBJ2-5, with 13 bases identical to TRBD2. In germline, CDR1 is MNHEY, CDR2 SVGEGT. This CDR3 is 16 amino acids long. Trimming cost V 6 bases and J 5 bases; bases outside gene matches: 9.

The CDR3 DNA reads as TGCGCCAGCAGCTTGGACCTACTAGGCAATGAGCAGTTCTTC. Its translation is CASSLDLLGNEQFF. The gene calls are TRBV5-1 and TRBJ2-1, with TRBD2 as a possible D gene (5 bases). The V end was cut by 0 bases, the J end by 6 bases, with 10 bases between. The CDR3 is made up of 14 amino acids. Germline CDR1 SGHRS, CDR2 YFSETQ.

The genes are TRBV6-5 and TRBJ2-6; D may be TRBD2 (6 bases). This CDR3 comprises 13 residues. CDR1 MNHEY and CDR2 SVGAGI come from the germline V gene. The CDR3 here is CASAGTGANVLTF. For the CDR3, the DNA is TGTGCGTCTGCGGGAACTGGGGCCAACGTCCTGACTTTC.

The gene calls are TRBV29-1 and TRBJ2-3; D not certain. This CDR3 is 12 amino acids long. Trimming pared 6 bases from V and 0 bases from J, leaving 7 bases between. The germline V gene has CDR1 SQVTM and CDR2 ANQGSEA. CDR3 loop: CSVLESTDTQYF. DNA of the CDR3: TGCAGCGTATTAGAGAGCACAGATACGCAGTATTTT.

V gene TRBV7-9 combines with J gene TRBJ2-7; D possibly corresponds to TRBD1 (5 bases). V lost 4 bases to trimming and J lost 3 bases, with 13 bases between them. Germline V gives CDR1 SEHNR, CDR2 FQNEAQ (reference sequence). The CDR3 covers 14 residues. In DNA, the CDR3 is TGTGCCAGCAGCTGGGCAGGGCTGGGCTACGAGCAGTACTTC. Its translation: CASSWAGLGYEQYF.

This clonotype was observed a handful of times. V gene TRBV6-5 combines with J gene TRBJ2-7; perhaps TRBD1 as D (5 bases). Germline CDR1 and CDR2: MNHEY and SVGAGI. With 0 bases removed from V and 1 base from J, the gap between germline ends came to 7 bases. The CDR3 covers 14 residues. For the CDR3, the DNA is TGTGCCAGCAGTTACTCGACAGAGTCCTACGAGCAGTACTTC. This gives the protein CASSYSTESYEQYF.

This clonotype was found many times. This chain links TRBV2 with TRBJ1-4, with 8 positions matching TRBD1. Germline values: CDR1 SNHLY, CDR2 FYNNEI. Unmatched junction bases numbered 2, after V lost 4 bases and J lost 4 bases. This CDR3 spans 14 amino acids. The CDR3 DNA reads TGTGCCAGCAGTGGAACAGGGGGTAATGAAAAACTGTTTTTT. Translation: CASSGTGGNEKLFF.

This clonotype was counted at least ten times. This sequence joins TRBV7-9 and TRBJ1-1, with 7 bases that match TRBD1. This CDR3 contains 14 residues. Germline CDR1 reads SEHNR; CDR2 reads FQNEAQ (reference sequence). Losses at the gene ends were 4 bases for V and 2 bases for J; bases not matched to a gene: 4. This chain's CDR3 is CASSSGQRNTEAFF. The CDR3 nucleotides are TGTGCCAGCAGCTCGGGACAGAGAAACACTGAAGCTTTCTTT.

This clonotype was observed at least ten times. The chain has TRBV7-2 and TRBJ2-5; unclear D gene. Trimming pared 2 bases from V and 1 base from J, leaving 11 bases between. Germline CDR1 SGHTA, CDR2 FQGNSA. This CDR3 comprises 15 residues. CDR3 in amino acids: CASSLRRSLQETQYF. CDR3 bases: TGTGCCAGCAGCTTAAGGCGCAGCCTCCAAGAGACCCAGTACTTC.

This clonotype appeared many times. The rearrangement links TRBV7-2 to TRBJ2-1, with 12 bases lining up with TRBD2. This CDR3 spans 15 amino acids. The germline V gene has CDR1 SGHTA and CDR2 FQGNSA. After removal of 3 bases from V and 10 bases from J, the junction contained 7 bases not matched to a gene. This chain's CDR3 is CASSFPLAGGREQFF. CDR3 DNA sequence: TGTGCCAGCAGCTTCCCCCTAGCGGGGGGGCGCGAGCAGTTCTTC.

V and J are TRBV2 and TRBJ1-5, with TRBD1 as a possible D gene (5 bases). This CDR3 is 13 amino acids long. Trimming took off 6 bases at V and 6 bases at J, with 12 bases between the two ends. From germline, CDR1 is SNHLY and CDR2 FYNNEI. CDR3 sequence reads: CASRGERGQPQHF. The CDR3 DNA follows: TGTGCCAGCAGGGGGGAGCGTGGTCAGCCCCAGCATTTT.